Presented here are 22 T cell receptor beta chains from one specimen sequenced in a study of monozygotic twins with inflammatory bowel disease. TCRdb derives one entry per CDR3 protein from the 5' RACE reads, leaving out DNA. The sample has approximately 160,000 distinct CDR3 sequences; the top ten hold about 8%. Material: blood. Every receptor here comes from a human donor with ulcerative colitis or Crohn's disease, or a healthy co-twin of an affected twin (not recorded which).

This chain connects TRBV6-5 to TRBJ2-7; lacking DNA, the TRBD1 call made by TCRdb goes unchecked. Germline CDR1 reads MNHEY; CDR2 reads SVGAGI. The CDR3 is made up of 18 amino acids. CDR3 in amino acids: CASSYSWTEGLNSYEQYF.

V is TRBV10-3 and J is TRBJ2-1; TCRdb proposes TRBD2, but this gene call is untestable without DNA. CDR3 length equals 15 residues. In germline, CDR1 is ENHRY, CDR2 SYGVKD. The CDR3 protein is CAINPGPSGYNEQFF.

The rearrangement joins TRBV20-1 to TRBJ2-6; the TCRdb D gene call, TRBD1, has no DNA to confirm it. The CDR3 has 16 residues. Germline V gene lookup returns CDR1 DFQATT and CDR2 SNEGSKA (reference sequence). Here the CDR3 reads CSARTVNPSGANVLTF.

V and J are TRBV4-3 and TRBJ1-1; absent DNA, TCRdb's TRBD1 call cannot be checked. CDR3 length: 16 amino acids. Germline V lookup: CDR1 LGHNA, CDR2 YSLEER. The CDR3 here is CASSQGPLGVNTEAFF.

The chain has TRBV24-1 and TRBJ2-1; TCRdb picks TRBD1, but there is no DNA to check that call. CDR3 length equals 14 residues. From germline, CDR1 is KGHDR and CDR2 SFDVKD. The chain's CDR3 is CATSDGGPYNEQFF.

The CDR3 sequence is CASSQDMRQNYGYTF. The chain couples TRBV3-1 to TRBJ1-2. The CDR3 covers 15 residues. From germline, CDR1 is LGHDT and CDR2 YNNKEL (reference sequence).

The chain couples TRBV20-1 to TRBJ2-5; TCRdb reports TRBD2, a call that lacks DNA to check it against. Germline values: CDR1 DFQATT, CDR2 SNEGSKA (reference sequence). The length of the CDR3 is 17 residues. CDR3 residues: CSARDSGLAGVEETQYF.

The J gene is TRBJ2-7, the V gene TRBV18. The CDR3 loop spans 15 amino acids. Germline loops: CDR1 KGHSH, CDR2 LQKENI. The CDR3 loop is CASSPIGHLTYEQYF.

The chain joins TRBV30 to TRBJ1-5. CDR3 length equals 14 residues. Germline V gives CDR1 GTSNPN, CDR2 SVGIG (reference sequence). CDR3 amino acids: CAWSLTGPRQPQHF. Based on the CDR3 plus reference TRBV30 and TRBJ1-5, the full variable domain is SQTIHQWPATLVQPVGSPLSLECTVEGTSNPNLYWYRQAAGRGLQLLFYSVGIGQISSEVPQNLSASRPQDRQFILSSKKLLLSDSGFYLCAWSLTGPRQPQHFGDGTRLSIL.

The chain employs TRBV20-1 and TRBJ1-1. This CDR3 contains 13 residues. Germline values: CDR1 DFQATT, CDR2 SNEGSKA (reference sequence). The CDR3 loop is CSARVQLNTEAFF.

The chain links TRBV5-1 to TRBJ1-1; TCRdb's D call, TRBD1, is unchecked because there is no DNA. The germline CDR1 and CDR2 sequences are SGHRS and YFSETQ. The CDR3 runs to 17 residues. CDR3 loop: CASSPKISGTANTEAFF. Full variable domain (missing parts from reference TRBV5-1 and TRBJ1-1): KAGVTQTPRYLIKTRGQQVTLSCSPISGHRSVSWYQQTPGQGLQFLFEYFSETQRNKGNFPGRFSGRQFSNSRSEMNVSTLELGDSALYLCASSPKISGTANTEAFFGQGTRLTVV.

CDR3 sequence: CSVTLAKNMQYF. The gene calls are TRBV29-1 and TRBJ2-4. CDR3 length: 12 amino acids. The germline CDR1 and CDR2 sequences are SQVTM and ANQGSEA.

This chain joins TRBV29-1 and TRBJ2-5. Germline V gene lookup returns CDR1 SQVTM and CDR2 ANQGSEA. The CDR3 extends over 12 amino acids. CDR3 amino acids: CSVEAHQETQYF.

CDR3 loop: CSVDPQGEWGYTF. The V gene is TRBV29-1, the J gene TRBJ1-2; TCRdb calls TRBD1, which cannot be checked without DNA. The CDR3 totals 13 residues. CDR1 and CDR2 from the germline V gene are SQVTM and ANQGSEA.

This chain connects TRBV20-1 to TRBJ2-4; TCRdb's assignment of TRBD1 cannot be checked, as there is no DNA. The CDR3 covers 12 residues. Looked up from germline, CDR1 is DFQATT and CDR2 is SNEGSKA (reference sequence). The CDR3 sequence is CSATPGGNIQYF.

The V and J genes are TRBV7-2 and TRBJ2-1; there is no DNA to check the TCRdb D call of TRBD2. Germline assignment: CDR1 SGHTA and CDR2 FQGNSA. This CDR3 spans 15 amino acids. This chain's CDR3 is CASRRGLAGESEQFF.

The chain employs TRBV3-1 and TRBJ1-2; TCRdb's D gene call, TRBD1, goes unchecked for lack of DNA. This CDR3 region has 14 residues. Germline lookup yields CDR1 LGHDT and CDR2 YNNKEL (reference sequence). The CDR3 loop is CASSPPGGNYGYTF.

The chain is built from TRBV12-3 or TRBV12-4 and TRBJ1-1. The CDR3 loop spans 14 amino acids. CDR3 residues: CASSSGTLGTEAFF.

This sequence joins TRBV10-3 and TRBJ2-4; TCRdb's D gene call, TRBD2, goes unchecked for lack of DNA. The germline V gene encodes CDR1 ENHRY and CDR2 SYGVKD. The CDR3 consists of 14 residues. The CDR3: CAISESEGGSIQYF.

This rearrangement joins TRBV30 to TRBJ1-1; TCRdb names TRBD1, which stays unverified in the absence of DNA. The CDR3 is 13 amino acids. Germline-derived CDR1 and CDR2 are GTSNPN and SVGIG (reference sequence). The CDR3 here is CAWSSGGHTEAFF.

V is TRBV15 and J is TRBJ1-1. The CDR3 extends over 13 amino acids. Germline CDR1 is LNHNV and CDR2 is YYDKDF (reference sequence). The CDR3 protein is CATSRIRGTEAFF.

J is TRBJ1-2 and V is TRBV27; TCRdb picks TRBD1, but there is no DNA to check that call. Germline lookup yields CDR1 MNHEY and CDR2 SMNVEV (reference sequence). The CDR3 sequence is 13 residues long. This chain's CDR3 is CASSFGRGYGYTF.